Below are 10 T cell receptor beta chains sequenced from a single sample in a study of persistence of HIV-infected CD4 T cells (dated by TCRdb to 2020 to 2021). TCRbeta repertoires were sequenced from genomic DNA with the immunoSEQ hsTCRB assay version 4 in survey mode. TCRdb's version of the immuneACCESS table is confined to in-frame rearrangements and falls short of the full clone set. An unresolved V gene accounts for under half of the shortfall where checked; the remainder is of unknown origin. The sample data list tens of thousands of clones, and around 76% of these were observed just once. The leading ten clones occupy 5% to 7% of the sample. No antigen has been assigned to these receptors. The treatment or condition label for this specimen denotes: suppressive antiretroviral therapy. Lysates of CMV-infected fibroblasts were used at about 10 ug/mL for cell stimulation. Memory populations depleted of antigen-responding cells were obtained by sorting nonresponding CD40L-negative CD69-negative CD45RO-high memory CD4+ T cells.

The specimen comprised CD4+ T cells sorted from PBMCs after 18-hour stimulation, sampled from a patient who received antiretroviral therapy. Taken with the paper, the label for cell subset or site translates to: CD40L-CD69- CD45RO-high memory CD4 T cells not responding to CMV lysate. These receptors originate from an adult woman with HIV who was CMV-seropositive.

This sequence joins TRBV21-1 and TRBJ2-5; the table's D call of TRBD1 was not tested on the DNA. TRBV21-1 is labeled a pseudogene. This CDR3 region has 17 residues. This CDR3 is CASSLPDRGGGQETQYF. CDR3 bases: TGTGCCAGCAGCCTACCGGACAGGGGTGGTGGGCAAGAGACCCAGTACTTC.

The V call is TRBV27, the J call TRBJ2-7; D is perhaps TRBD1 (5 bases). Trimming removed 4 bases from V and 3 bases from J, with 10 bases in between. The CDR3 covers 13 residues. Looked up from germline, CDR1 is MNHEY and CDR2 is SMNVEV (reference sequence). This CDR3 is CASSYRSHYEQYF. Written as DNA, the CDR3 is TGTGCCAGCAGTTACAGGAGCCACTACGAGCAGTACTTC.

CDR3 DNA sequence: TGTGCCAGCAGCTTAGCGGGCAGCCTAAGCTCCGAAGCTTTCTTT. Translation gives CASSLAGSLSSEAFF. The genes are TRBV7-8 and TRBJ1-1; D not certain. The germline CDR1 and CDR2 sequences are SGHVS and FQNEAQ. CDR3 length equals 15 residues. The V gene lost 0 bases and the J gene lost 8 bases, with 16 bases spanning the gap.

This chain uses TRBV28 with TRBJ2-7; D may be TRBD1 or TRBD2 (5 bases each). V shed 7 bases and J shed 5 bases, with 15 bases lying between them. CDR1 is MDHEN, CDR2 SYDVKM, per germline. There are 13 residues in the CDR3. Here the CDR3 DNA reads TGTGCCAGCACTCGTATGGGACGCCACGAGCAGTACTTC. It encodes CASTRMGRHEQYF.

This chain links TRBV7-3 with TRBJ1-1; weak D call: TRBD1 (6 bases). CDR3 length: 15 residues. V gave up 5 bases and J gave up 0 bases, with 13 bases separating them. The germline CDR1 and CDR2 sequences are SGHTA and FQGTGA. CDR3 region: CASSPMTGLNTEAFF. In nucleotides, the CDR3 is TGTGCCAGCAGCCCTATGACAGGATTGAACACTGAAGCTTTCTTT.

The chain couples TRBV24-1 to TRBJ2-3; TRBD1 agrees at 10 bases. Trimming at V came to 3 bases and at J to 3 bases, leaving 5 bases not matched to a gene. The CDR3 is 16 residues long. The germline V gene has CDR1 KGHDR and CDR2 SFDVKD. As DNA, the CDR3 is TGTGCCACCAGTGATCGCGGACAGGGGGTAACAGATACGCAGTATTTT. Protein sequence: CATSDRGQGVTDTQYF.

This chain links TRBV10-3 with TRBJ1-6, with 9 bases fitting TRBD1. The CDR3 is 13 amino acids. Germline V CDR1 and CDR2: ENHRY, SYGVKD. The V and J ends lost 9 bases and 7 bases, in that order; junction bases with no gene match: 4. The CDR3 DNA is TGTGCCATTGGGACAGGGAAGAATTCACCCCTCCACTTT. Its protein product is CAIGTGKNSPLHF.

The rearrangement links TRBV2 to TRBJ1-5; TRBD1 is a possible D gene (6 bases). With 2 bases removed from V and 4 bases from J, the gap between germline ends came to 12 bases. This CDR3 has 15 amino acids. Germline loops: CDR1 SNHLY, CDR2 FYNNEI. CDR3 region: CASSEYGTRNQPQHF. The CDR3 DNA reads TGTGCCAGCAGTGAATACGGGACACGTAATCAGCCCCAGCATTTT.

The chain links TRBV3-1 (or the pseudogene TRBV3-2) to TRBJ1-1; D uncertain. The V gene's germline CDR1 is LGHDT and CDR2 YNNKEL (reference sequence). CDR3 length: 15 residues. Trimming stripped 0 bases from V and 0 bases from J, with 8 bases between. The CDR3 region has the DNA TGTGCCAGCAGCCAAGACGTCTACATGAACACTGAAGCTTTCTTT. Translation gives CASSQDVYMNTEAFF.

This chain connects TRBV28 to TRBJ2-7, with D perhaps TRBD1 (6 bases). V lost 6 bases to trimming and J lost 0 bases, with 12 bases between them. Germline V CDR1 and CDR2: MDHEN, SYDVKM. This CDR3 is 14 amino acids long. This CDR3 is CASRKGQSSYEQYF. CDR3 nucleotide sequence: TGTGCCAGCAGAAAAGGACAGAGCTCCTACGAGCAGTACTTC.